The 15 T cell receptor beta chains given below trace back to one sample, sequenced in a study of blood T cell repertoires in COVID-19. Method: immunoSEQ multiplex PCR; TCRdb's copy keeps in-frame clones and lacks some. Of approximately 330,000 clones in the sample, roughly 85% were seen once. Sequencing input: PBMCs or T cells enriched from blood (not recorded which). The origin of the receptors is a middle-aged woman with acute COVID-19.

The gene calls are TRBV28 and TRBJ2-7; 9 positions match TRBD1. This CDR3 comprises 15 residues. V lost 5 bases, J lost 4 bases, and 9 bases stayed unmatched. Germline V gene sequence: CDR1 MDHEN, CDR2 SYDVKM. CDR3 nucleotides: TGTGCCAGCAGTACTACCGGGACAGGGTCGTACGAGCAGTACTTC. It translates to CASSTTGTGSYEQYF.

This sequence joins TRBV5-4 and TRBJ2-2; 12 bases match TRBD2. Losses at the gene ends were 3 bases for V and 7 bases for J; bases not matched to a gene: 10. Germline-derived CDR1 and CDR2 are SGHNT and YYREEE (reference sequence). CDR3 length: 17 amino acids. The CDR3 coding sequence is TGTGCCAGCAGCTCGGGACTAGCGGGTACCTCGGGCGGGGAGCTGTTTTTT. This sequence encodes CASSSGLAGTSGGELFF.

CDR3 DNA: TGTGCCAGCAGCCAAGATCGGCAGGGGGCGAACACCGGGGAGCTGTTTTTT. Residues: CASSQDRQGANTGELFF. The genes are TRBV3-1 (or the pseudogene TRBV3-2) and TRBJ2-2; 7 bases fit TRBD1. CDR1 is LGHDT and CDR2 is YNNKEL in the germline V gene (reference sequence). V gave up 0 bases and J gave up 0 bases; unmatched junction bases: 4. The CDR3 contains 17 residues.

The chain links TRBV24-1 to TRBJ2-7; 14 bases are shared with TRBD2. Germline V CDR1 and CDR2: KGHDR, SFDVKD. The CDR3 is 16 residues long. Unmatched junction bases numbered 2, after V lost 4 bases and J lost 1 base. Written as DNA, the CDR3 is TGTGCCACCAGTGAAGGACTAGCGGGAGGATCCTACGAGCAGTACTTC. It encodes CATSEGLAGGSYEQYF.

The gene calls are TRBV7-6 and TRBJ2-2, with 7 bases aligning to TRBD2. Trimming removed 5 bases from V and 2 bases from J; junction bases left unmatched: 5. Looked up from germline, CDR1 is SGHVS and CDR2 is FNYEAQ. This CDR3 is built from 15 residues. The CDR3 nucleotides read TGTGCCAGCAGCCGAAGCGGGGATAACACCGGGGAGCTGTTTTTT. Its protein is CASSRSGDNTGELFF. The full variable domain, in which reference TRBV7-6 and TRBJ2-2 provide the parts outside the CDR3, is GAGVSQSPRYKVTKRGQDVALRCDPISGHVSLYWYRQALGQGPEFLTYFNYEAQQDKSGLPNDRFSAERPEGSISTLTIQRTEQRDSAMYRCASSRSGDNTGELFFGEGSRLTVL.

For the CDR3, the DNA is TGTGCCAGCAGTTACCCCATAGGGATGGGGGCGAGCAATCAGCCCCAGCATTTT. Protein product: CASSYPIGMGASNQPQHF. The rearrangement uses TRBV6-2 or TRBV6-3 and TRBJ1-5, with a possible D match to TRBD1 (6 bases). The germline gives CDR1 MNHEY, CDR2 SVGEGT. Trimming left V 2 bases short and J 1 base short, with 18 bases between. This CDR3 contains 18 residues.

This clone was seen a few times. The chain carries TRBV4-3 and TRBJ1-5, with TRBD1 matching 7 bases. Germline V gives CDR1 LGHNA, CDR2 YSLEER. The CDR3 length is 15 residues. V was pared by 0 bases and J by 8 bases, with 7 bases of the junction left unmatched. As DNA, the CDR3 is TGCGCCAGCAGCCAAGACCGACAGGGTGCGAAGCCCCAGCATTTT. Protein: CASSQDRQGAKPQHF.

This chain joins TRBV9 and TRBJ2-3, with TRBD2 identical over 10 bases. This CDR3 is built from 15 residues. Germline-derived CDR1 and CDR2 are SGDLS and YYNGEE. V dropped 0 bases and J dropped 7; count of bases not matched to a gene: 5. The CDR3 DNA reads TGTGCCAGCAGCGTAGCCGGACTAGCGGAACATACGCAGTATTTT. Amino acids: CASSVAGLAEHTQYF.

The rearrangement links TRBV11-2 to TRBJ2-2, with D perhaps TRBD2 (7 bases). Germline loops: CDR1 SGHAT, CDR2 FQNNGV. The CDR3 totals 16 residues. The ends were cut back, 8 bases at V and 6 bases at J, with 22 bases in the middle. The chain's CDR3 is CASLVGSGGAAGELFF. The CDR3 nucleotides read TGTGCCAGCCTGGTCGGGAGTGGGGGGGCAGCCGGGGAGCTGTTTTTT.

The genes are TRBV19 and TRBJ1-2; D possibly corresponds to TRBD1 (6 bases). V was pared by 0 bases and J by 7 bases, with 15 bases between. Germline CDR1 is LNHDA and CDR2 is SQIVND (reference sequence). The CDR3 covers 15 residues. CDR3 bases: TGTGCCAGTAGTATAGATGGATCACAGGGCGGTGGCTACACCTTC. This gives the protein CASSIDGSQGGGYTF.

Here the CDR3 DNA reads TGTGCCAGCAGCTTAGGCCTAGCGGGCCAAGAAAAGACCCAGTACTTC. Translating it yields CASSLGLAGQEKTQYF. J is TRBJ2-5 and V is TRBV7-2; 8 bases agree with TRBD2. The CDR3 runs 16 residues. Germline V gene lookup returns CDR1 SGHTA and CDR2 FQGNSA. The V and J ends lost 1 base and 6 bases, in that order; junction bases with no gene match: 10.

The gene calls are TRBV3-1 (or the pseudogene TRBV3-2) and TRBJ1-3; tentative D call: TRBD1 (6 bases). V was trimmed by 0 bases and J by 1 base, leaving 13 bases between them. CDR1 LGHDT and CDR2 YNNKEL come from the germline V gene (reference sequence). This CDR3 spans 17 amino acids. The CDR3: CASSQEPRTESGNTIYF. The CDR3 bases are TGTGCCAGCAGCCAAGAACCTCGGACAGAATCTGGAAACACCATATATTTT.

This chain links TRBV28 with TRBJ2-4, with 8 positions matching TRBD2. Germline assignment: CDR1 MDHEN and CDR2 SYDVKM. V lost 0 bases, J lost 5 bases, and 9 bases stayed unmatched. The CDR3 contains 17 residues. The CDR3 is CASSLWGTRKIENIQYF. In DNA, the CDR3 is TGTGCCAGCAGTTTATGGGGGACTAGAAAGATTGAAAACATTCAGTACTTC. The full variable domain, in which reference TRBV28 and TRBJ2-4 provide the parts outside the CDR3, is DVKVTQSSRYLVKRTGEKVFLECVQDMDHENMFWYRQDPGLGLRLIYFSYDVKMKEKGDIPEGYSVSREKKERFSLILESASTNQTSMYLCASSLWGTRKIENIQYFGAGTRLSVL.

The chain is built from TRBV5-5 and TRBJ1-5; D remains ambiguous. The CDR3 spans 15 residues. Looked up from germline, CDR1 is SGHKS and CDR2 is YYEKEE (reference sequence). V was pared by 4 bases and J by 6 bases, with 17 bases between. CDR3 DNA sequence: TGTGCCAGCAGCCCCACCCTTACAGTCTTTCAGCCCCAGCATTTT. This translates into CASSPTLTVFQPQHF.

The chain recombines TRBV9 with TRBJ1-1, with D uncertain. V gave up 3 bases and J gave up 4 bases, with 13 bases separating them. CDR1 is SGDLS, CDR2 YYNGEE, per germline. The CDR3 is 14 residues long. CDR3 region: CASSGDSRGTEAFF. The CDR3 DNA is TGTGCCAGCAGCGGAGACTCACGGGGCACTGAAGCTTTCTTT.